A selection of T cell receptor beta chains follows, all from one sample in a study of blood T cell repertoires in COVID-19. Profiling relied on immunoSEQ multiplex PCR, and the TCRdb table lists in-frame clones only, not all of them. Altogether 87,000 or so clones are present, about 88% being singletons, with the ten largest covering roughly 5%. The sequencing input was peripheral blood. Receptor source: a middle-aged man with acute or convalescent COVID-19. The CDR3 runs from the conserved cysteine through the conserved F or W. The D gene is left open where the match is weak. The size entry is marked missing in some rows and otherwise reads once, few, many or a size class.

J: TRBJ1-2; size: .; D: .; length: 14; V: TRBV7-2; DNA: TGTGCCAGCAGCTTCCCAGGGGACACTTTGGGCTGCACCTTC; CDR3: CASSFPGDTLGCTF
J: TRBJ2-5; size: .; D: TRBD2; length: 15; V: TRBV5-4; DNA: TGTGCCAGCAGTTTACGGACTAGCGGGAGGGAGACCCAGTACTTC; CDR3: CASSLRTSGRETQYF
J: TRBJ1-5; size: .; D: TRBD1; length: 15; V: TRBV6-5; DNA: TGTGCCAGCACTTTTGGGACAGGGCCAAATCAGCCCCAGCATTTT; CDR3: CASTFGTGPNQPQHF
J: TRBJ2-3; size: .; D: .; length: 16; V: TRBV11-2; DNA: TGTGCCAGCAGCTTAGTCCCCGGTAGCGCAATCGATACGCAGTATTTT; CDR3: CASSLVPGSAIDTQYF
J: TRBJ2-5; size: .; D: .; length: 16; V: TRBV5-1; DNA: TGCGCCAGCAGCCCTCTTTCAGGGGATATAGGTGAGACCCAGTACTTC; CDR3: CASSPLSGDIGETQYF
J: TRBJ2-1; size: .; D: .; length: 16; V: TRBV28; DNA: TGTGCCAGCAGTTCCCCGGGCAGGGCAATCTACAATGAGCAGTTCTTC; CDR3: CASSSPGRAIYNEQFF
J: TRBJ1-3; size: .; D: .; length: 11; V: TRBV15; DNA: TGTGCCACCAGCAATCGCGACACCATATATTTT; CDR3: CATSNRDTIYF
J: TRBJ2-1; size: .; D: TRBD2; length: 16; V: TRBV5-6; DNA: TGTGCCAGCAGCTATGGGACTAGCGGGAGGGCTCATGAGCAGTTCTTC; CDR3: CASSYGTSGRAHEQFF
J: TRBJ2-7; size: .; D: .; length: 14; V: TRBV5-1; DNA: TGCGCCAGCAGCTTGGGACAGGCCCGCTACGAGCAGTACTTC; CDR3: CASSLGQARYEQYF
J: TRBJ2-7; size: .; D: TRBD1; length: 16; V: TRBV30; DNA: TGTGCCTGGAGTCCCCGGACAGGGGGCGGCTTTGACGAGCAGTACTTC; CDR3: CAWSPRTGGGFDEQYF
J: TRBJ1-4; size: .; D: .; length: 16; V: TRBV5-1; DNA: TGCGCCAGCAGCTTGTCAGGAGCGGCAACTAATGAAAAACTGTTTTTT; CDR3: CASSLSGAATNEKLFF
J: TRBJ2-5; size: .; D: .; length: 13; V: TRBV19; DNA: TGTGCCAGTAGTATAACTAGCTACGAGACCCAGTACTTC; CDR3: CASSITSYETQYF
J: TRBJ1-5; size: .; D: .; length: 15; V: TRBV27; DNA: TGTGCCAGCAGGCGCTCGCAAAATAGCAATCAGCCCCAGCATTTT; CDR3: CASRRSQNSNQPQHF
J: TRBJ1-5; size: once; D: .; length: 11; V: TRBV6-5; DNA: TGTGCCAGATACAGGCTCTGGCCCCAGCATTTT; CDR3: CARYRLWPQHF
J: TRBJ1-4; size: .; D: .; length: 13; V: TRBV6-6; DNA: TGTGCCAGCACCATAAGGGGGGGGGAAAAACTGTTTTTT; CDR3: CASTIRGGEKLFF
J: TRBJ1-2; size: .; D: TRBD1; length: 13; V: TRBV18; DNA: TGTGCCAGCTCACCGGACAGGGTCTATGGCTACACCTTC; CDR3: CASSPDRVYGYTF
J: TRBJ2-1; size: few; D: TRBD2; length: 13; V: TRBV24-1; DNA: TGTGCCACCAGTCTGGCGGGAGCGAATGAGCAGTTCTTC; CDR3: CATSLAGANEQFF
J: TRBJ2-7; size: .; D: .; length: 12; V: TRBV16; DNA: TGTGCCAGCAGCCACGGGTTAGGCGAGCAGTACTTC; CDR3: CASSHGLGEQYF
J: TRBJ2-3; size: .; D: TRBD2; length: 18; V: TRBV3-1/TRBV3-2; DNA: TGTGCCAGCAGCTCCCCGGGACTAGCGGGGGGCAGCACAGATACGCAGTATTTT; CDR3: CASSSPGLAGGSTDTQYF
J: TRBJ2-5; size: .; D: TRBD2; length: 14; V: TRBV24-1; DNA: TGTGCCACCAGTGAAGCGGGGGACCAAAAGACCCAGTACTTC; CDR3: CATSEAGDQKTQYF